These 8 T cell receptor beta chains were all obtained from the same sample, sequenced in a study of cytomegalovirus exposure and HLA in healthy donors. PCR was performed using 60 Vbeta and 13 Jbeta primers. Here immunoSEQ multiplex PCR was the method, and the copy in TCRdb shows in-frame clones only, minus some. Here the sample table reports some 130,000 clones. Sequencing was carried out using PBMCs. These receptors originate from a woman aged 55-75 years in good health and CMV-seronegative.

This sequence joins TRBV11-3 and TRBJ2-7; no clear D gene. V lost 5 bases, J lost 3 bases, and 17 bases lay in between. CDR3 length equals 15 residues. Germline assignment: CDR1 SGHNT and CDR2 YENEEA. The DNA of the CDR3 is TGTGCCAGCAGCCCCCCCCGTGGCAGAAACTACGAGCAGTACTTC. Translation gives CASSPPRGRNYEQYF.

The CDR3: CASSPPSSVLAYEQYF. The CDR3 nucleotides read TGCGCCAGCAGCCCACCGTCTAGCGTCCTTGCCTACGAGCAGTACTTC. This sequence joins TRBV5-1 and TRBJ2-7; tentative D call: TRBD2 (6 bases). CDR3 length equals 16 residues. CDR1 and CDR2 (germline): SGHRS, YFSETQ. V lost 4 bases, J lost 2 bases, and 19 bases lay in between.

The V and J genes are TRBV6-1 and TRBJ2-2; 12 bases agree with TRBD2. The J segment lost 7 bases and the V segment lost 6 bases, leaving 3 bases of the junction unmatched. Germline CDR1 reads MNHNS; CDR2 reads SASEGT. This CDR3 has 14 amino acids. The CDR3 coding sequence is TGTGCCAGCAGGTCGACTAGCGGGAGCGGGGAGCTGTTTTTT. Protein product: CASRSTSGSGELFF.

V is TRBV2 and J is TRBJ2-5; D not resolved. The J call may not be correct, given that the DNA end is closer to TRBJ2-7. The CDR3 sequence is 12 residues long. Germline CDR1 reads SNHLY; CDR2 reads FYNNEI. The CDR3 sequence is CASSGSGYEQYF. CDR3 nucleotides: TGTGCCAGCAGTGGATCGGGTTACGAGCAGTACTTC.

V usage is TRBV28 and J usage is TRBJ2-2; TRBD2 agrees at 9 bases. The CDR3 runs 17 residues. With 4 bases clipped from V and 0 bases from J, the junction kept 6 bases outside the gene matches. Germline assignment: CDR1 MDHEN and CDR2 SYDVKM. Here the CDR3 DNA reads TGTGCCAGCAGTTCAGCCGCTAGCGGGGCGAACACCGGGGAGCTGTTTTTT. Amino acids: CASSSAASGANTGELFF.

About this clone itself: Mismatch with germline at one junction end may stem from a read error. The chain has TRBV10-3 and TRBJ2-3; 7 bases line up with TRBD1. Germline CDR1 and CDR2: ENHRY and SYGVKD. The CDR3 runs 14 residues. This chain's CDR3 is CALSSGQITDTQYF. The CDR3 nucleotides are TGTGCCCTCAGTTCGGGACAGATCACAGATACGCAGTATTTT.

In DNA, the CDR3 is TGTGCCAGCAGTTTAGGAGTTCGAACCGGGGAGCTGTTTTTT. Translated, it gives CASSLGVRTGELFF. The chain has TRBV27 and TRBJ2-2, with D unclear. The V end lost 2 bases, the J end lost 5 bases, and 9 bases lay between the germline ends. Germline-derived CDR1 and CDR2 are MNHEY and SMNVEV (reference sequence). The CDR3 is 14 residues long.

The chain couples TRBV6-1 to TRBJ2-7, with 8 bases lining up with TRBD1. The J segment lost 3 bases and the V segment lost 5 bases, leaving 3 bases of the junction unmatched. This CDR3 is 13 amino acids long. Germline assignment: CDR1 MNHNS and CDR2 SASEGT. The CDR3 loop is CASSPGTGYEQYF. The CDR3 DNA follows: TGTGCCAGCAGTCCCGGGACAGGCTACGAGCAGTACTTC.